This T cell receptor beta chain was recovered during a study of cytomegalovirus exposure and HLA in healthy donors. This clone was observed once. Use of 60 Vbeta and 13 Jbeta primers characterized the PCR. As originally analysed: Some 11 million shared chains were among the roughly 80 million unique TCR beta chains that a later analysis counted. Generated by immunoSEQ multiplex PCR, the TCRdb table keeps only in-frame clones and is missing some. V, J and clone size reflect that table, while D and trimming were determined from the DNA. This sample has hundreds of thousands of clones; about 80% occur once, and the top ten carry around 2.8%. The germline V gene has CDR1 MNHNY and CDR2 SVGAGI (reference sequence). This CDR3 is 15 amino acids long. V shed 5 bases and J 4 bases; nucleotides not matched to a gene: 7.

The receptor was isolated from a woman in her fifties or sixties in good health and CMV-seropositive. The sequenced sample was PBMCs. V is TRBV6-6 and J is TRBJ1-5; 8 nucleotides align to TRBD1. CDR3 loop: CASSRQGTINQPQHF. The CDR3 DNA is TGTGCCAGCAGTAGACAGGGGACGATTAATCAGCCCCAGCATTTT.